These 30 T cell receptor beta chains were sequenced from one sample in a study of PD-1 and CTLA-4 blockade in melanoma. Measured with immunoSEQ multiplex PCR; TCRdb has only the in-frame clones, and not every one. The sample has tens of thousands of clones; 91% are singletons. The sequencing used CD8+ T cells from peripheral blood, collected from a patient given anti-PD-1 treatment. These receptors all stem from a human donor with melanoma.

The chain links TRBV9 to TRBJ2-5; D call uncertain. Germline values: CDR1 SGDLS, CDR2 YYNGEE. The CDR3 sequence is 14 residues long. V was clipped by 3 bases and J by 2 bases, with 11 bases between them. This chain's CDR3 is CASSAVGLQETQYF. DNA for the CDR3: TGTGCCAGCAGCGCGGTGGGTCTACAAGAGACCCAGTACTTC.

The chain employs TRBV12-3 or TRBV12-4 and TRBJ2-5; D may be TRBD1 (5 bases). V was pared by 4 bases and J by 2 bases, with 8 bases between. This CDR3 region has 13 residues. Written as DNA, the CDR3 is TGTGCCAGCAGTTATAAGGGGCAAGAGACCCAGTACTTC. As protein: CASSYKGQETQYF.

The V gene is TRBV6-1, the J gene TRBJ2-3, with D tentatively TRBD2 (5 bases). CDR1 is MNHNS, CDR2 SASEGT, per germline. The CDR3 is 16 residues long. The V end was cut by 2 bases, the J end by 2 bases, with 14 bases between. Here the CDR3 reads CASSESLRAVTDTQYF. As DNA, the CDR3 is TGTGCCAGCAGTGAAAGTTTACGAGCGGTCACAGATACGCAGTATTTT.

CDR3 amino acids: CATRDSLIGELFF. DNA for the CDR3: TGTGCCACCAGGGACAGCCTAATCGGGGAGCTGTTTTTT. V usage is TRBV24-1 and J usage is TRBJ2-2, with D tentatively TRBD1 (6 bases). Looked up from germline, CDR1 is KGHDR and CDR2 is SFDVKD. The CDR3 loop spans 13 amino acids. Trimming stripped 7 bases from V and 7 bases from J, with 12 bases between.

V is TRBV10-1 and J is TRBJ1-1; D gene uncertain. Germline values: CDR1 WNHNN, CDR2 SYGVQD (reference sequence). The CDR3 spans 13 residues. The germline V and J ends were trimmed by 6 bases and 0 bases, with 8 bases remaining between them. The DNA of the CDR3 is TGCGCCAGCAGCAATACCCTGAACACTGAAGCTTTCTTT. Its protein is CASSNTLNTEAFF.

The chain couples TRBV19 to TRBJ2-2; D remains ambiguous. The CDR3 is 14 residues long. The germline CDR1 and CDR2 sequences are LNHDA and SQIVND (reference sequence). The V end lost 9 bases, the J end lost 4 bases, and 15 bases lay between the germline ends. CDR3 DNA sequence: TGTGCCAGCCTCCCGACATCAGGCACCGGGGAGCTGTTTTTT. Translation: CASLPTSGTGELFF.

CDR3 in DNA: TGTGCCTTTGGACAGGGATGGAACACTGAAGCTTTCTTT. This gives the protein CAFGQGWNTEAFF. This chain uses TRBV30 with TRBJ1-1; 8 bases are a match to TRBD1. After removal of 7 bases from V and 1 base from J, the junction contained 5 bases not matched to a gene. In germline, CDR1 is GTSNPN, CDR2 SVGIG (reference sequence). CDR3 size: 13 residues.

The chain recombines TRBV10-1 with TRBJ2-1; possibly TRBD2 for D (5 bases). V was clipped by 5 bases and J by 5 bases, with 10 bases between them. This CDR3 has 13 residues. In germline, CDR1 is WNHNN, CDR2 SYGVQD (reference sequence). The CDR3 nucleotides read TGCGCCAGCAGTCAAGGAGCGGACAATGAGCAGTTCTTC. This gives the protein CASSQGADNEQFF.

The V gene is TRBV19, the J gene TRBJ2-2, with a tentative D call TRBD1 (6 bases). CDR1 LNHDA and CDR2 SQIVND come from the germline V gene (reference sequence). V was cut by 4 bases and J by 4 bases, with 16 bases left in between. The CDR3 is 16 amino acids. As DNA, the CDR3 is TGTGCCAGTAGTAGATCGACAGGCCTAAGCACCGGGGAGCTGTTTTTT. Translating it yields CASSRSTGLSTGELFF.

The chain's CDR3 is CSASRAEDQPQHF. CDR3 sequence (DNA): TGCAGTGCTAGTAGGGCAGAGGATCAGCCCCAGCATTTT. The gene calls are TRBV20-1 and TRBJ1-5; D ambiguous. The CDR3 spans 13 residues. V lost 3 bases, J lost 5 bases, and 11 bases lay in between. Looked up from germline, CDR1 is DFQATT and CDR2 is SNEGSKA (reference sequence).

This chain links TRBV25-1 with TRBJ1-5; D not certain. CDR1 and CDR2 from the germline V gene are MGHDK and SYGVNS. CDR3 length: 15 amino acids. The V and J ends lost 4 bases and 0 bases respectively, with 10 bases between them. The CDR3 DNA sequence: TGTGCCAGCAGTGGAGGGAGTTATAGCAATCAGCCCCAGCATTTT. Its protein product is CASSGGSYSNQPQHF.

About this clone: At the DNA level, this CDR3 is encoded by other sequences in the same sample as well. This chain's CDR3 is CASSQVGSSYEQYF. CDR3 sequence (DNA): TGCGCCAGCAGCCAAGTGGGCAGTTCCTACGAGCAGTACTTC. The chain links TRBV4-1 to TRBJ2-7, with D unclear. V lost 1 base to trimming and J lost 1 base, with 8 bases between them. The CDR3 has 14 amino acids. The germline V gene has CDR1 MGHRA and CDR2 YSYEKL.

The genes are TRBV19 and TRBJ2-3; D gene ambiguous. Between the trimmed V and J ends, which lost 0 bases and 2 bases, there was a span of 15 bases. Germline CDR1 reads LNHDA; CDR2 reads SQIVND (reference sequence). The CDR3 consists of 17 residues. The CDR3 nucleotides are TGTGCCAGTAGTATAGATGAGAAGAGCAGAAACACAGATACGCAGTATTTT. Encoded protein: CASSIDEKSRNTDTQYF.

J is TRBJ2-1 and V is TRBV7-2; D tentatively reads TRBD1 or TRBD2 (5 bases each). The CDR3 extends over 14 amino acids. CDR1 and CDR2 (germline): SGHTA, FQGNSA. V dropped 10 bases and J dropped 4 bases, with 17 bases sitting between them. This CDR3 is CANSPGLPYNEQFF. The CDR3 DNA follows: TGTGCCAACTCGCCGGGGCTCCCTTACAATGAGCAGTTCTTC.

The chain uses TRBV6-5 and TRBJ2-7; 9 nucleotides match TRBD2. Looked up from germline, CDR1 is MNHEY and CDR2 is SVGAGI. J lost 3 bases, V lost 4 bases, and 10 bases had no gene match. The CDR3 totals 16 residues. This chain's CDR3 is CASSSRLAVYNYEQYF. The DNA of the CDR3 is TGTGCCAGCAGTTCTCGACTAGCGGTATATAACTACGAGCAGTACTTC.

This clone was seen just once. DNA for the CDR3: TGTGCCAGCAGCCAAGATTCGAGAAGCAGCGCTAGCACAGATACGCAGTATTTT. This encodes CASSQDSRSSASTDTQYF. The V gene is TRBV14, the J gene TRBJ2-3; D gene ambiguous. The germline V and J ends were trimmed by 0 bases and 0 bases, with 16 bases remaining between them. From germline, CDR1 is SGHDN and CDR2 FVKESK. The CDR3 loop spans 18 amino acids.

This chain links TRBV11-2 with TRBJ2-1, with TRBD2 matching over 9 bases. The CDR3 covers 17 residues. V gave up 7 bases and J gave up 0 bases; unmatched junction bases: 10. CDR1 and CDR2 (germline): SGHAT, FQNNGV. The CDR3 loop is CASIHDSGSRSYNEQFF. The CDR3 DNA reads TGTGCCAGCATCCATGATAGCGGGAGCCGCTCCTACAATGAGCAGTTCTTC.

The chain employs TRBV14 and TRBJ1-2, with D unclear. CDR3 length: 16 residues. Trimming cost V 4 bases and J 0 bases, with 15 bases left between them. CDR1 SGHDN and CDR2 FVKESK come from the germline V gene. CDR3 bases: TGTGCCAGCAGCCCCCTGGGCGGAACAGCTAACTATGGCTACACCTTC. Protein product: CASSPLGGTANYGYTF.

This clone was counted a single time. CDR3 sequence reads: CASSLEWGDQETQYF. The CDR3, as DNA: TGTGCCAGCAGCTTAGAGTGGGGGGACCAAGAGACCCAGTACTTC. The chain carries TRBV7-8 and TRBJ2-5, with D possibly being TRBD2 (6 bases). The CDR3 spans 15 residues. Per germline, CDR1 SGHVS and CDR2 FQNEAQ. Trimming left V 1 base short and J 0 bases short, with 9 bases between.

The gene calls are TRBV4-2 and TRBJ2-7; possibly TRBD1 for D (6 bases). V lost 1 base and J lost 2, with 15 bases in between. The CDR3 has 16 amino acids. Per germline, CDR1 LGHNA and CDR2 YNFKEQ. Here the CDR3 reads CASSQGRDTSTYEQYF. The CDR3 bases are TGTGCCAGCAGCCAAGGCCGGGACACGTCTACCTACGAGCAGTACTTC.

This clone was recorded only once. The chain combines TRBV7-2 with TRBJ1-2; D might be TRBD1 (6 bases). The CDR3 covers 15 residues. CDR1 is SGHTA, CDR2 FQGNSA, per germline. Trimming stripped 6 bases from V and 5 bases from J, with 19 bases between. The CDR3 region has the DNA TGTGCCAGCAGACCTTTAGGAGAAGGGGGTTATGGCTACACCTTC. It yields the protein CASRPLGEGGYGYTF.

The genes are TRBV19 and TRBJ2-1; 15 nucleotides line up with TRBD2. The CDR3 loop spans 15 amino acids. J lost 9 bases, V lost 3 bases, and 3 bases had no gene match. Germline assignment: CDR1 LNHDA and CDR2 SQIVND (reference sequence). This chain's CDR3 is CASSMSGLAGGEQFF. The CDR3 DNA reads as TGTGCCAGTAGTATGTCGGGACTAGCGGGAGGTGAGCAGTTCTTC.

J is TRBJ2-2 and V is TRBV13, with D perhaps TRBD2 (6 bases). Per the germline V gene, CDR1 is PRHDT and CDR2 is FYEKMQ (reference sequence). The CDR3 spans 14 residues. The V and J ends lost 3 bases and 2 bases respectively, with 7 bases between them. The chain's CDR3 is CASSFGTNTGELFF. CDR3 nucleotide sequence: TGTGCCAGCAGCTTCGGGACTAACACCGGGGAGCTGTTTTTT.

J is TRBJ2-7 and V is TRBV27, with D unclear. CDR3 length: 12 amino acids. Germline V gene sequence: CDR1 MNHEY, CDR2 SMNVEV (reference sequence). V was cut by 6 bases and J by 2 bases, with 8 bases left in between. CDR3 DNA sequence: TGTGCCAGCAGAGACCGAACCTACGAGCAGTACTTC. It translates to CASRDRTYEQYF.

The rearrangement uses TRBV24-1 and TRBJ2-2, with TRBD2 as a possible D gene (6 bases). Between the trimmed V and J ends, which lost 1 base and 7 bases, there was a span of 15 bases. Germline CDR1 and CDR2: KGHDR and SFDVKD. The CDR3 loop spans 16 amino acids. DNA of the CDR3: TGTGCCACCAGTGATTTAGTCTTCTCGGAGGGCGGGGAGCTGTTTTTT. Protein: CATSDLVFSEGGELFF.

V is TRBV28 and J is TRBJ2-2; D is perhaps TRBD1 (6 bases). The germline V gene encodes CDR1 MDHEN and CDR2 SYDVKM. V gave up 9 bases and J gave up 3 bases, with 11 bases separating them. This CDR3 has 13 residues. CDR3 in amino acids: CASKGHHTGELFF. CDR3 DNA sequence: TGTGCCAGTAAGGGACATCACACCGGGGAGCTGTTTTTT.

The CDR3, as DNA: TGTGCCTGGACCCTGGGGGTCACTGAAGCTTTCTTT. Its translation is CAWTLGVTEAFF. This rearrangement joins TRBV30 to TRBJ1-1; a weak D match, TRBD1 (5 bases). Germline V gives CDR1 GTSNPN, CDR2 SVGIG (reference sequence). This CDR3 has 12 residues. The germline V and J ends were trimmed by 4 bases and 4 bases, with 10 bases remaining between them.

This chain joins TRBV7-9 and TRBJ1-1; D ambiguous. CDR1 is SEHNR and CDR2 is FQNEAQ in the germline V gene (reference sequence). CDR3 length: 13 amino acids. Between the trimmed V and J ends, which lost 5 bases and 2 bases, there was a span of 9 bases. The CDR3 spells CASSRAGNTEAFF. CDR3 nucleotides: TGTGCCAGCAGCCGGGCCGGCAACACTGAAGCTTTCTTT.

The J gene is TRBJ2-1, the V gene TRBV9; 9 bases align to TRBD2. The germline V gene has CDR1 SGDLS and CDR2 YYNGEE. The ends lost 5 bases at V and 4 bases at J; junction bases unmatched: 13. This CDR3 is built from 17 residues. CDR3 DNA sequence: TGTGCCAGCAGAGGGGGAGCGGGACTAGCCCCTTACAATGAGCAGTTCTTC. This encodes CASRGGAGLAPYNEQFF.

V and J are TRBV7-8 and TRBJ2-7; either TRBD1 or TRBD2 may fit D (7 bases each). Germline V gene sequence: CDR1 SGHVS, CDR2 FQNEAQ. The CDR3 consists of 13 residues. With 6 bases removed from V and 5 bases from J, the gap between germline ends came to 14 bases. The CDR3 DNA sequence: TGTGCCAGCAGGCAGGGGGGGATAGACGAGCAGTACTTC. This sequence encodes CASRQGGIDEQYF.